Below, 24 T cell receptor beta chains from the same sample are listed, as sequenced in a study of preoperative IRX-2 immunotherapy in early breast cancer. Sequenced by immunoSEQ multiplex PCR; TCRdb stores in-frame clones only, minus some. The sample has around 22,000 clones, around nine tenths seen once. Treatment given: preoperative locoregional IRX-2 cytokine immunotherapy. This specimen consisted of tumor tissue, obtained after IRX-2 immunotherapy. The receptors stem from a human donor with breast cancer.

This chain links TRBV6-1 with TRBJ1-5; no firm D call. Germline V gene lookup returns CDR1 MNHNS and CDR2 SASEGT. CDR3 length: 15 residues. Trimming removed 2 bases at V and 11 bases at J, with 19 bases between. The CDR3 is CASSEQYDPMRAQHF. Here the CDR3 DNA reads TGTGCCAGCAGTGAACAGTACGACCCCATGAGGGCCCAGCATTTT.

The rearrangement uses TRBV10-3 and TRBJ1-1; a possible D gene is TRBD1 (5 bases). The CDR3 covers 13 residues. Germline CDR1 and CDR2: ENHRY and SYGVKD. V lost 7 bases to trimming and J lost 5 bases, with 14 bases between them. DNA of the CDR3: TGTGCCATCAACGGCCTTGGGGGAACTGAAGCTTTCTTT. Its protein is CAINGLGGTEAFF.

This chain's CDR3 is CASSIGHGGYEQFF. The CDR3 nucleotides are TGTGCCAGTAGTATAGGACACGGGGGTTATGAGCAGTTCTTC. The chain couples TRBV19 to TRBJ2-1, with D possibly matching TRBD2 (6 bases). V lost 1 base to trimming and J lost 8 bases, with 12 bases between them. Germline lookup yields CDR1 LNHDA and CDR2 SQIVND (reference sequence). This CDR3 spans 14 amino acids.

This rearrangement joins TRBV28 to TRBJ1-5; D is unresolved. This CDR3 has 15 residues. Between the trimmed V and J ends, which lost 8 bases and 2 bases, there was a span of 16 bases. Germline assignment: CDR1 MDHEN and CDR2 SYDVKM. CDR3 in DNA: TGTGCCAGCCTCTTCTTGCCCGGGGGCAATCAGCCCCAGCATTTT. Translation gives CASLFLPGGNQPQHF.

The rearrangement joins TRBV18 to TRBJ2-7; possible D gene TRBD2, 5 bases. The V end lost 2 bases, the J end lost 6 bases, and 14 bases lay between the germline ends. Germline CDR1 KGHSH, CDR2 LQKENI. This CDR3 is built from 14 residues. Here the CDR3 reads CASSPIDTAGEQYV. The CDR3 DNA sequence: TGTGCCAGCTCACCAATCGACACCGCGGGCGAGCAGTACGTC.

The rearrangement uses TRBV5-5 and TRBJ1-2; D is perhaps TRBD1 (6 bases). The CDR3 covers 14 residues. V lost 2 bases and J 1 base, leaving 9 bases between the germline ends. CDR1 and CDR2 from the germline V gene are SGHKS and YYEKEE (reference sequence). For the CDR3, the DNA is TGTGCCAGCAGCTTAGGGGGGGTTAACTATGGCTACACCTTC. This gives the protein CASSLGGVNYGYTF.

The rearrangement uses TRBV11-3 and TRBJ1-5, with D perhaps matching TRBD1 (6 bases). Germline CDR1 SGHNT, CDR2 YENEEA. V shed 2 bases and J shed 5 bases, with 10 bases lying between them. The CDR3 has 14 residues. This CDR3 is CASSLIPGDQPQHF. DNA of the CDR3: TGTGCCAGCAGCTTAATCCCAGGGGATCAGCCCCAGCATTTT.

The chain is built from TRBV6-5 and TRBJ2-2; weak D call: TRBD1 (6 bases). V was clipped by 6 bases and J by 7 bases, with 9 bases between them. This CDR3 contains 12 residues. Germline CDR1 is MNHEY and CDR2 is SVGAGI. The CDR3 DNA reads TGTGCCAGCAGAGAAGGGGGCGGGGAGCTGTTTTTT. Translating it yields CASREGGGELFF.

The rearrangement links TRBV15 to TRBJ1-2, with 9 bases fitting TRBD1. The V segment lost 5 bases and the J segment 2 bases; nucleotides outside the gene matches: 3. CDR3 length: 14 amino acids. Germline V gives CDR1 LNHNV, CDR2 YYDKDF (reference sequence). This CDR3 reads CATSGGQGNYGYTF. The CDR3 bases are TGTGCCACCAGCGGCGGACAGGGGAACTATGGCTACACCTTC.

The chain joins TRBV28 to TRBJ2-7; TRBD1 is a possible D gene (5 bases). V was clipped by 4 bases and J by 2 bases, with 18 bases between them. Germline V lookup: CDR1 MDHEN, CDR2 SYDVKM. The CDR3 sequence is 16 residues long. The CDR3 spells CASSSGAAGGPYEQYV. As DNA, the CDR3 is TGTGCCAGCAGTTCTGGGGCCGCCGGTGGGCCCTACGAGCAGTACGTC.

This chain joins TRBV6-5 and TRBJ2-5; D may be TRBD1 (6 bases). V lost 6 bases, J lost 4 bases, and 12 bases lay in between. The CDR3 runs 13 residues. CDR1 and CDR2 from the germline V gene are MNHEY and SVGAGI. The CDR3 nucleotides are TGTGCCAGCAGCTCCCCAGGGGTAGAGACCCAGTACTTC. Its protein product is CASSSPGVETQYF.

V gene TRBV7-2 combines with J gene TRBJ2-5; 14 nucleotides align to TRBD2. V lost 6 bases, J lost 5 bases, and 5 bases stayed unmatched. This CDR3 comprises 15 residues. The germline V gene has CDR1 SGHTA and CDR2 FQGNSA. The CDR3 DNA follows: TGTGCCAGCAGTTGGACTAGCGGGGGGCCCGAGACCCAGTACTTC. It yields the protein CASSWTSGGPETQYF. Looking up the rest from reference TRBV7-2 and TRBJ2-5 gives the full variable domain: GAGVSQSPSNKVTEKGKDVELRCDPISGHTALYWYRQSLGQGLEFLIYFQGNSAPDKSGLPSDRFSAERTGGSVSTLTIQRTQQEDSAVYLCASSWTSGGPETQYFGPGTRLLVL.

The genes are TRBV19 and TRBJ2-2; 14 nucleotides match TRBD2. Trimming cost V 7 bases and J 12 bases; bases outside gene matches: 16. CDR3 length: 17 residues. Germline V gene data show CDR1 as LNHDA and CDR2 as SQIVND (reference sequence). Written as DNA, the CDR3 is TGTGCCAGTAACCCGACTTCCGGACTAGCGGGGGGAGTAAAGCTGTTTTTT. Its protein is CASNPTSGLAGGVKLFF.

J is TRBJ1-4 and V is TRBV7-9; TRBD1 matches at 9 bases. The J segment lost 7 bases and the V segment lost 5 bases, leaving 11 bases of the junction unmatched. This CDR3 is built from 16 residues. From germline, CDR1 is SEHNR and CDR2 FQNEAQ (reference sequence). CDR3 in amino acids: CASSLLTTGGGEKLFF. CDR3 nucleotides: TGTGCCAGCAGCCTCCTAACGACAGGGGGTGGTGAAAAACTGTTTTTT. The whole variable domain, remainder taken from reference TRBV7-9 and TRBJ1-4, is DTGVSQNPRHKITKRGQNVTFRCDPISEHNRLYWYRQTLGQGPEFLTYFQNEAQLEKSRLLSDRFSAERPKGSFSTLEIQRTEQGDSAMYLCASSLLTTGGGEKLFFGSGTQLSVL.

The V call is TRBV29-1, the J call TRBJ1-1; the match to TRBD1 covers 7 bases. V trimming: 6 bases; J trimming: 1 base; junction bases outside the gene matches: 2. The germline V gene encodes CDR1 SQVTM and CDR2 ANQGSEA. The CDR3 has 12 amino acids. CDR3 in DNA: TGCAGCGTACGACAGGGGAACACTGAAGCTTTCTTT. As protein: CSVRQGNTEAFF.

This chain links TRBV25-1 with TRBJ2-2; D may be TRBD1 (5 bases). Between the trimmed V and J ends, which lost 5 bases and 4 bases, there was a span of 8 bases. Germline V gives CDR1 MGHDK, CDR2 SYGVNS. The CDR3 length is 13 residues. CDR3 bases: TGTGCCAGCAGTCACAGGACCACCGGGGAGCTGTTTTTT. Its translation is CASSHRTTGELFF.

The chain couples TRBV18 to TRBJ1-5; TRBD1 agrees at 9 bases. V trimming: 2 bases; J trimming: 0 bases; junction bases outside the gene matches: 11. The V gene's germline CDR1 is KGHSH and CDR2 LQKENI. The CDR3 is 19 residues long. The CDR3 DNA follows: TGTGCCAGCTCACCATCGGGGGGACAGGGAATATATAGCAATCAGCCCCAGCATTTT. Residues: CASSPSGGQGIYSNQPQHF.

V and J are TRBV28 and TRBJ1-3; 9 nucleotides line up with TRBD1. CDR1 and CDR2 (germline): MDHEN, SYDVKM. J lost 3 bases, V lost 7 bases, and 7 bases had no gene match. CDR3 length equals 15 residues. As DNA, the CDR3 is TGTGCCAGCACCCAAACAGGGGGCCATGGAAACACCATATATTTT. It is translated as CASTQTGGHGNTIYF.

The chain recombines TRBV18 with TRBJ2-7; no firm D call. Trimming stripped 2 bases from V and 4 bases from J, with 3 bases between. Germline CDR1 KGHSH, CDR2 LQKENI. The CDR3 is 11 residues long. This chain's CDR3 is CASSPGYEQYF. The CDR3 DNA reads TGTGCCAGCTCACCAGGGTACGAGCAGTACTTC.

The V call is TRBV2, the J call TRBJ2-1, with D tentatively TRBD1 or TRBD2 (5 bases each). Trimming removed 8 bases from V and 4 bases from J, with 9 bases in between. Germline V CDR1 and CDR2: SNHLY, FYNNEI. The CDR3 runs to 12 residues. This chain's CDR3 is CASDGGYNEQFF. CDR3 sequence (DNA): TGTGCCAGCGATGGGGGATACAATGAGCAGTTCTTC.

The V and J genes are TRBV27 and TRBJ2-3; 9 nucleotides line up with TRBD1. Germline CDR1 and CDR2: MNHEY and SMNVEV (reference sequence). V gave up 7 bases and J gave up 8 bases; unmatched junction bases: 13. The CDR3 length is 15 residues. In DNA form, the CDR3 reads TGTGCCAGCATCCCGGTAGGGACAGGGATTGTTACGCAGTATTTT. This gives the protein CASIPVGTGIVTQYF.

The chain links TRBV7-9 to TRBJ1-4; no clear D gene. The length of the CDR3 is 15 residues. Germline V gives CDR1 SEHNR, CDR2 FQNEAQ (reference sequence). V was clipped by 2 bases and J by 4 bases, with 11 bases between them. CDR3 bases: TGTGCCAGCAGCTTACAAGCGGCTATTAATGAAAAACTGTTTTTT. Translated: CASSLQAAINEKLFF.

V is TRBV2 and J is TRBJ2-1, with D perhaps being TRBD1 or TRBD2 (6 bases each). The CDR3 has 13 amino acids. The ends were cut back, 6 bases at V and 9 bases at J, with 15 bases in the middle. The germline V gene encodes CDR1 SNHLY and CDR2 FYNNEI. This CDR3 reads CASRIGGGGEQFF. Written as DNA, the CDR3 is TGTGCCAGCAGAATCGGGGGCGGTGGTGAGCAGTTCTTC.

This chain joins TRBV11-3 and TRBJ1-1; 8 bases align to TRBD1. This CDR3 contains 15 residues. Germline V gene lookup returns CDR1 SGHNT and CDR2 YENEEA. Trimming cost V 2 bases and J 0 bases; bases outside gene matches: 2. The CDR3 DNA sequence: TGTGCCAGCAGCTTATCAGGGGGCGTGAACACTGAAGCTTTCTTT. Protein product: CASSLSGGVNTEAFF.